Presented here are 19 T cell receptor beta chains from one specimen sequenced in a study of early T cells in non-severe SARS-CoV-2 infection. TCRdb recomputed calls from the 5' RACE reads with MiXCR, one row per CDR3 protein. The profile shows around 60,000 distinct CDR3 sequences, roughly 12% of them singletons. The sample taken for sequencing was whole blood. The receptors stem from an adult who was a healthcare worker with PCR-confirmed SARS-CoV-2 infection or an uninfected control (not recorded which).

This clonotype was observed at least ten times. The genes are TRBV5-1 and TRBJ1-1, with 7 positions matching TRBD1. V lost 2 bases and J lost 7; bases outside the gene matches: 14. The CDR3 spans 16 residues. CDR1 and CDR2 (germline): SGHRS, YFSETQ. The chain's CDR3 is CASSFNPGGVDIEAFF. Written as DNA, the CDR3 is TGCGCCAGCAGCTTCAACCCAGGGGGGGTGGACATTGAAGCTTTCTTT.

This clonotype was counted many times. The J gene is TRBJ2-7, the V gene TRBV7-9, with D uncertain. CDR1 and CDR2 (germline): SEHNR, FQNEAQ (reference sequence). The CDR3 is 15 amino acids. Trimming stripped 4 bases from V and 4 bases from J, with 17 bases between. CDR3 amino acids: CASSSPSTVRYEQYF. Written as DNA, the CDR3 is TGTGCCAGCAGCTCCCCTTCCACGGTGAGGTACGAGCAGTACTTC.

In its sample, this clonotype was seen many times. The CDR3 sequence is CASSPSLAGSYEQYF. The CDR3 coding sequence is TGTGCCAGCAGCCCGTCACTAGCGGGAAGCTACGAGCAGTACTTC. This chain joins TRBV4-2 and TRBJ2-7; 10 nucleotides line up with TRBD2. The CDR3 covers 15 residues. Germline V gene lookup returns CDR1 LGHNA and CDR2 YNFKEQ. V dropped 4 bases and J dropped 3; count of bases not matched to a gene: 6.

This clonotype was picked up many times. V gene TRBV11-3 combines with J gene TRBJ2-1; the match to TRBD2 covers 10 bases. The germline V gene has CDR1 SGHNT and CDR2 YENEEA. The CDR3 spans 17 residues. The trim removed 5 bases at V and 5 bases at J, leaving 12 bases unmatched. The CDR3 reads CASSPQRTSGLDNEQFF. The CDR3 nucleotides are TGTGCCAGCAGCCCCCAGAGGACTAGCGGTTTGGACAATGAGCAGTTCTTC.

The rearrangement uses TRBV4-1 and TRBJ1-5; D remains unclear. This CDR3 contains 14 residues. Germline V lookup: CDR1 MGHRA, CDR2 YSYEKL. V was clipped by 4 bases and J by 3 bases, with 10 bases between them. Written as DNA, the CDR3 is TGCGCCAGCAGCCGGTGGAAGGACAATCAGCCCCAGCATTTT. It encodes CASSRWKDNQPQHF.

This clonotype was seen at least ten times. The chain recombines TRBV29-1 with TRBJ2-1; the D gene is possibly TRBD2 (6 bases). Germline loops: CDR1 SQVTM, CDR2 ANQGSEA. V was trimmed by 2 bases and J by 6 bases, leaving 17 bases between them. The CDR3 is made up of 15 amino acids. The CDR3 loop is CSVETPRDWGNEQFF. The CDR3 DNA is TGCAGCGTTGAAACTCCCCGGGACTGGGGCAATGAGCAGTTCTTC.

The CDR3 DNA sequence: TGTGCCAGCAGCGCAGGGTTCACTGAAGCTTTCTTT. Protein sequence: CASSAGFTEAFF. The V gene is TRBV11-1, the J gene TRBJ1-1, with D possibly TRBD1 on 5 matching bases. V dropped 5 bases and J dropped 4 bases, with 8 bases sitting between them. Germline CDR1 and CDR2: SGHAT and FQDESV (reference sequence). CDR3 length: 12 residues.

This clonotype was counted many times. This chain connects TRBV7-2 to TRBJ2-1, with 7 bases matching TRBD2. Germline assignment: CDR1 SGHTA and CDR2 FQGNSA. The V and J ends lost 10 bases and 4 bases, in that order; junction bases with no gene match: 4. This CDR3 has 12 residues. Here the CDR3 DNA reads TGTGCCAAAGGTAGCGGGTACAATGAGCAGTTCTTC. The encoded protein is CAKGSGYNEQFF. Looking up the rest from reference TRBV7-2 and TRBJ2-1 gives the full variable domain: GAGVSQSPSNKVTEKGKDVELRCDPISGHTALYWYRQSLGQGLEFLIYFQGNSAPDKSGLPSDRFSAERTGGSVSTLTIQRTQQEDSAVYLCAKGSGYNEQFFGPGTRLTVL.

The chain has TRBV7-2 and TRBJ1-5; TRBD1 might be the D (6 bases). Per germline, CDR1 SGHTA and CDR2 FQGNSA. This CDR3 region has 14 residues. V was trimmed by 1 base and J by 5 bases, leaving 9 bases between them. This CDR3 reads CASSLGGHYQPQHF. The CDR3 coding sequence is TGTGCCAGCAGCTTAGGGGGGCACTATCAGCCCCAGCATTTT. Full variable domain (missing parts from reference TRBV7-2 and TRBJ1-5): GAGVSQSPSNKVTEKGKDVELRCDPISGHTALYWYRQSLGQGLEFLIYFQGNSAPDKSGLPSDRFSAERTGGSVSTLTIQRTQQEDSAVYLCASSLGGHYQPQHFGDGTRLSIL.

J is TRBJ1-5 and V is TRBV5-1; D is possibly TRBD1 (6 bases). CDR3 length: 15 residues. The V gene lost 5 bases and the J gene lost 4 bases, with 16 bases spanning the gap. Germline V gene sequence: CDR1 SGHRS, CDR2 YFSETQ. In nucleotides, the CDR3 is TGCGCCAGCAGTTTGACTCCAGGGGCTAATCAGCCCCAGCATTTT. This translates into CASSLTPGANQPQHF. Filled out from reference TRBV5-1 and TRBJ1-5, the complete variable domain reads KAGVTQTPRYLIKTRGQQVTLSCSPISGHRSVSWYQQTPGQGLQFLFEYFSETQRNKGNFPGRFSGRQFSNSRSEMNVSTLELGDSALYLCASSLTPGANQPQHFGDGTRLSIL.

This clonotype was found a few times. The chain joins TRBV7-2 to TRBJ2-7; 7 nucleotides align to TRBD1. This CDR3 region has 13 residues. The germline gives CDR1 SGHTA, CDR2 FQGNSA. Trimming took 5 bases from V and 5 from J; bases not matched to a gene: 6. The CDR3 DNA follows: TGTGCCAGCAGCCCACAGGGGACCCACGAGCAGTACTTC. Encoded protein: CASSPQGTHEQYF.

This clonotype has a count of ten or more. The chain combines TRBV20-1 with TRBJ2-3, with D uncertain. The CDR3 runs to 12 residues. CDR1 is DFQATT, CDR2 SNEGSKA, per germline (reference sequence). The DNA of the CDR3 is TGCAGCACGGTGGGGAGCACAGATACGCAGTATTTT. Translating gives CSTVGSTDTQYF.

This clonotype was seen only a few times. The chain is built from TRBV29-1 and TRBJ2-5; 8 positions match TRBD1. Germline V gene data show CDR1 as SQVTM and CDR2 as ANQGSEA. V shed 6 bases and J 4 bases; nucleotides not matched to a gene: 7. This CDR3 has 13 amino acids. CDR3 amino acids: CSVHRGRSETQYF. The CDR3 DNA follows: TGCAGCGTGCACAGGGGGAGGTCAGAGACCCAGTACTTC.

The table lists this clonotype with a few counts. V gene TRBV7-6 combines with J gene TRBJ1-1; D is unresolved. V was trimmed by 1 base and J by 7 bases, leaving 10 bases between them. The CDR3 extends over 13 amino acids. The germline gives CDR1 SGHVS, CDR2 FNYEAQ. CDR3 residues: CASSLGTHYEAFF. The CDR3 DNA follows: TGTGCCAGCAGCTTAGGAACCCACTATGAAGCTTTCTTT.

This clonotype was seen repeatedly, ten times or more. One end of the junction does not line up with germline, which may come from a read error. The V call is TRBV7-7, the J call TRBJ2-1; no definite D call. Germline values: CDR1 SSHAT, CDR2 FNYEAQ (reference sequence). The CDR3 has 17 amino acids. For the CDR3, the DNA is TGTGCTAGCAGCTTCAGCAGCAACCTGGTCTCCTACAATGAGCAGTTCTTC. Amino acids: CASSFSSNLVSYNEQFF.

As for this clonotype: At one end the junction does not follow the germline gene, possibly because of a read error. V and J are TRBV9 and TRBJ2-7; 7 bases align to TRBD1. CDR3 size: 14 residues. Germline V gives CDR1 SGDLS, CDR2 YYNGEE. The chain's CDR3 is CASTRGGTSYEQYF. The CDR3 coding sequence is TGTGCTAGCACCCGAGGGGGCACCTCCTACGAGCAGTACTTC.

This sequence joins TRBV7-9 and TRBJ1-1; D remains unclear. V lost 3 bases to trimming and J lost 4 bases, with 9 bases between them. The CDR3 has 13 amino acids. In germline, CDR1 is SEHNR, CDR2 FQNEAQ (reference sequence). CDR3 DNA: TGTGCCAGCAGCTTTGATCTGGGCACTGAAGCTTTCTTT. Amino acid sequence: CASSFDLGTEAFF.

A few counts support this clonotype. V is TRBV7-2 and J is TRBJ1-5; 8 nucleotides align to TRBD1. With V trimmed by 2 bases and J by 0 bases, 6 bases remained unmatched. CDR3 length: 17 residues. CDR1 is SGHTA and CDR2 is FQGNSA in the germline V gene. The CDR3 region has the DNA TGTGCCAGCAGCTTAAGAGCAGGGGGCACTAGCAATCAGCCCCAGCATTTT. It codes for CASSLRAGGTSNQPQHF.

This clonotype was seen a few times. The chain couples TRBV6-5 to TRBJ1-4; D possibly corresponds to TRBD1 (6 bases). Germline CDR1 reads MNHEY; CDR2 reads SVGAGI. There are 13 residues in the CDR3. V lost 2 bases to trimming and J lost 8 bases, with 9 bases between them. This CDR3 reads CASSYAQGEKLFF. CDR3 bases: TGTGCCAGCAGTTACGCTCAGGGGGAAAAACTGTTTTTT.